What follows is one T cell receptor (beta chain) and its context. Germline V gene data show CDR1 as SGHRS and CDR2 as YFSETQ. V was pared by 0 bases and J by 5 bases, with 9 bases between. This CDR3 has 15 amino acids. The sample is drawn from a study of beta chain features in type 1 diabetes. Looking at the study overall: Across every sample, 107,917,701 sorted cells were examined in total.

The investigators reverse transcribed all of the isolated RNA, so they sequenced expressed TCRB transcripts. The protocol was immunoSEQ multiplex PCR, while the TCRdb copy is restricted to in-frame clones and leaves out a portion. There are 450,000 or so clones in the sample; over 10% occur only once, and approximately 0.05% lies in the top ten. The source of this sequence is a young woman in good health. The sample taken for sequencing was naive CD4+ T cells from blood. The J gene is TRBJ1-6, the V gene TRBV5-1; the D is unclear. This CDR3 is CASSLDRTDNSPLHF. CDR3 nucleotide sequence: TGCGCCAGCAGCTTGGATCGGACGGATAATTCACCCCTCCACTTT.